This TCR beta chain comes out of a study of cytomegalovirus exposure and HLA in healthy donors. The CDR3 length is 15 residues. Trimming shortened V by 5 bases and J by 4 bases, and 17 bases separated the two germline ends. Per the germline V gene, CDR1 is LNHNV and CDR2 is YYDKDF (reference sequence). Findings of the study overall: While the bulk of TCR sequences proved rare, some public TCRs turned up in many donors. Some segments of the V type, notably TRBV6-2 and TRBV6-3, were excluded as indistinguishable. Reportedly, a later analysis found an Asian-associated ancestry cluster had fewer N-insertions than the approximately 600-donor mean.

Note on this clone: Its antigen is unidentified.

Amplification used 60 Vbeta primers and 13 Jbeta primers. Sequenced by immunoSEQ multiplex PCR; TCRdb stores in-frame clones only, minus some. Seen here are about 160,000 clones, nearly 80% observed once, and the top ten hold roughly 3%. The sample consisted of PBMCs. The J gene is TRBJ1-2, the V gene TRBV15; D possibly corresponds to TRBD1 (5 bases). The receptor comes from a woman in her 40s in good health and CMV-seronegative. The CDR3 loop reads CATSFLKGQGYGYTF. The CDR3, as DNA: TGTGCCACCAGCTTCCTTAAGGGCCAGGGCTATGGCTACACCTTC.